The T cell receptor beta chain under discussion was sequenced for a study of blood T cell repertoires in COVID-19. The CDR3 loop spans 17 amino acids. The V and J ends lost 7 bases and 0 bases respectively, with 21 bases between them. The germline V gene has CDR1 LNHDA and CDR2 SQIVND (reference sequence). This clone has more than one count but fewer than ten. Clones were sequenced by immunoSEQ multiplex PCR, and TCRdb holds only the in-frame ones, with some missing. Counted here are roughly 210,000 clones, around 86% occurring once; the ten biggest clones make up around 7%. The J gene is TRBJ1-2, the V gene TRBV19; TRBD1 is a possible D gene (6 bases). This clonotype originated in a man younger than 45 in a cohort exposed to, infected with or recovered from COVID-19 (not recorded which). Sequenced: PBMCs or T cells enriched from blood (not recorded which). The CDR3 loop reads CASTRTALISSNYGYTF. The CDR3 DNA reads as TGTGCCAGTACCCGGACAGCCCTTATCAGTTCTAACTATGGCTACACCTTC.